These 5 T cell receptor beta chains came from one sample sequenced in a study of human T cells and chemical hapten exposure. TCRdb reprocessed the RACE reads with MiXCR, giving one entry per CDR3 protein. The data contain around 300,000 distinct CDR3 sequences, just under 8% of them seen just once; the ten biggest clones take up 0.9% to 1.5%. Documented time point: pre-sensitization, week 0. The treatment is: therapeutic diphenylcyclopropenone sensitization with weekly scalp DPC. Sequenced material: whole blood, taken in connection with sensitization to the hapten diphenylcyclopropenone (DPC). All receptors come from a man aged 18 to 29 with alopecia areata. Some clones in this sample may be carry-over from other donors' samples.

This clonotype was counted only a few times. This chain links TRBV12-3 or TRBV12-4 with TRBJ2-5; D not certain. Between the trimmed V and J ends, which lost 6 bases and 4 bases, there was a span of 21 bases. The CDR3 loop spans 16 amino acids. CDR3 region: CASSPVEKAIIETQYF. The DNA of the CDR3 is TGTGCCAGCAGCCCCGTCGAGAAAGCAATTATAGAGACCCAGTACTTC.

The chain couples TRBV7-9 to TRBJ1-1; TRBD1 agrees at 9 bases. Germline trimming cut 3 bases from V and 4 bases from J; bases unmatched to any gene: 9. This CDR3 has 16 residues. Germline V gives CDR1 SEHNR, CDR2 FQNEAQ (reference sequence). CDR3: CASSLSYAGQGTEAFF. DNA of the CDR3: TGTGCCAGCAGCTTGTCCTATGCGGGACAGGGCACTGAAGCTTTCTTT.

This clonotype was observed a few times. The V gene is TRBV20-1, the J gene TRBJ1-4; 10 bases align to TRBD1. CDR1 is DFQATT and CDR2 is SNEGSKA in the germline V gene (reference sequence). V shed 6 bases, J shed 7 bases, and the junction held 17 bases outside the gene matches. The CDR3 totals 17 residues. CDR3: CSAPYESATGGSEKLFF. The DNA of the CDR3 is TGCAGTGCACCTTACGAATCGGCGACAGGGGGCAGTGAAAAACTGTTTTTT.

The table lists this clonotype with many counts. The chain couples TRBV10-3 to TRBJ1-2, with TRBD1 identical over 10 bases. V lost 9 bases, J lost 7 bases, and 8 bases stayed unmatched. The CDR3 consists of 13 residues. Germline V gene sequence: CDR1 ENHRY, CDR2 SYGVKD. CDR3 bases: TGTGCCATAGCCGGGACAGGGGATTCTGGCTACACCTTC. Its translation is CAIAGTGDSGYTF.

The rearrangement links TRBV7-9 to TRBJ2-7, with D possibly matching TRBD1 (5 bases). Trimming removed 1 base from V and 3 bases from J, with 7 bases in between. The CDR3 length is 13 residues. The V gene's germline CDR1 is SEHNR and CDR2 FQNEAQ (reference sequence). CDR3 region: CASSLGGGYEQYF. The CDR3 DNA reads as TGTGCCAGCAGCTTAGGGGGCGGCTACGAGCAGTACTTC.